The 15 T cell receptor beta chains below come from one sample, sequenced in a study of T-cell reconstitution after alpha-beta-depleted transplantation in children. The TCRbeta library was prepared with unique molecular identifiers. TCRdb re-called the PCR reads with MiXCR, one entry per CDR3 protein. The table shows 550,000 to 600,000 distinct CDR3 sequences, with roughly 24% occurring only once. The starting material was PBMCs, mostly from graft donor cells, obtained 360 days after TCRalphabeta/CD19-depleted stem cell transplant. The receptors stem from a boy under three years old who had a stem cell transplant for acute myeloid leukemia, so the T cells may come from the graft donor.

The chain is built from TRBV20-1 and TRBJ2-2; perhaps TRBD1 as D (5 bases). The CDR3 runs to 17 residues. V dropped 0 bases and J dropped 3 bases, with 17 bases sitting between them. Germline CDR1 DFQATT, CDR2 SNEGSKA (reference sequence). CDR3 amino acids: CSARDLGSPRDTGELFF. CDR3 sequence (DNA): TGCAGTGCTAGAGACCTGGGTTCCCCCAGGGACACCGGGGAGCTGTTTTTT.

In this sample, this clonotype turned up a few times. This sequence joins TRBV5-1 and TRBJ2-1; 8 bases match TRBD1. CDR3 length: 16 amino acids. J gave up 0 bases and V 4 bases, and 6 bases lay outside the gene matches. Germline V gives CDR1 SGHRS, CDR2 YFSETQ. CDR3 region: CASSKGQVSSYNEQFF. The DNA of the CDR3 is TGCGCCAGCAGCAAGGGACAGGTGAGCTCCTACAATGAGCAGTTCTTC.

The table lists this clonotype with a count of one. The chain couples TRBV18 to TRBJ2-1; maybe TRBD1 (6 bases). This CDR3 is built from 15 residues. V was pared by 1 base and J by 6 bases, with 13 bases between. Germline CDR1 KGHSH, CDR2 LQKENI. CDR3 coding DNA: TGTGCCAGCTCACCACGGCAGGGGACGGGCAATGAGCAGTTCTTC. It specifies CASSPRQGTGNEQFF. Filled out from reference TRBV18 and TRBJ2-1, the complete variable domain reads NAGVMQNPRHLVRRRGQEARLRCSPMKGHSHVYWYRQLPEEGLKFMVYLQKENIIDESGMPKERFSAEFPKEGPSILRIQQVVRGDSAAYFCASSPRQGTGNEQFFGPGTRLTVL.

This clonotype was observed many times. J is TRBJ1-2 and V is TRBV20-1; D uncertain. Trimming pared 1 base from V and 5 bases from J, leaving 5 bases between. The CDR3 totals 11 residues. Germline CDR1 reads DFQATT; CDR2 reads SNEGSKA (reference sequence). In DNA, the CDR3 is TGCAGTGCTAGAGGGGGATATGGCTACACCTTC. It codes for CSARGGYGYTF.

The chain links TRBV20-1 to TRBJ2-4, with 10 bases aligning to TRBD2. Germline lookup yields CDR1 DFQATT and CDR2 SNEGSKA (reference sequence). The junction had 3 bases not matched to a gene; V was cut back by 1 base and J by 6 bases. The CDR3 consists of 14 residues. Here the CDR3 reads CSARALAGVNIQYF. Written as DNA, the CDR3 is TGCAGTGCTAGAGCTCTAGCGGGGGTAAACATTCAGTACTTC.

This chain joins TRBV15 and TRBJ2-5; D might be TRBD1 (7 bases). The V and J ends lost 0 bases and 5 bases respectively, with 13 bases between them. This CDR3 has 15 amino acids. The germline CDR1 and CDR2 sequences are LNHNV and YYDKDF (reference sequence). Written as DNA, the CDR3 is TGTGCCACCAGCAGAGAAGGAGGGGGCGGGGAGACCCAGTACTTC. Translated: CATSREGGGGETQYF.

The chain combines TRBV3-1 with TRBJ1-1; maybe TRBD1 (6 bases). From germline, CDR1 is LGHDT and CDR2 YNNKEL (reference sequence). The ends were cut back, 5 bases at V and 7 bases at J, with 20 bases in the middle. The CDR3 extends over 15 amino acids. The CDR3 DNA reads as TGTGCCAGCAGCTCCCTTTCCGGGGGCCGAGGTGAAGCTTTCTTT. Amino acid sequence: CASSSLSGGRGEAFF.

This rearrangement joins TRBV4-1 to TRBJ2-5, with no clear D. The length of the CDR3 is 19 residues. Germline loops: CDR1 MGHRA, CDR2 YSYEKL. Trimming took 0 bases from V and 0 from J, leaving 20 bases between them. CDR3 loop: CASSQEPHPEQTYQETQYF. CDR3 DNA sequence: TGCGCCAGCAGCCAAGAACCACACCCCGAACAGACGTACCAAGAGACCCAGTACTTC.

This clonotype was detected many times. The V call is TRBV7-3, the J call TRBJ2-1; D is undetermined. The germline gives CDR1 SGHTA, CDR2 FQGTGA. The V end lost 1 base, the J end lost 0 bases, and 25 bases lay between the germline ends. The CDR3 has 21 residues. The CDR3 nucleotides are TGTGCCAGCAGCTTAATGGCAATGTCGGGCCTGTCCCTGAGCTCCTACAATGAGCAGTTCTTC. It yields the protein CASSLMAMSGLSLSSYNEQFF.

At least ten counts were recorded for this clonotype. The CDR3 DNA sequence: TGCAGCGTCTCCTCCCCGGAAGCTTTCTTT. Translating gives CSVSSPEAFF. J is TRBJ1-1 and V is TRBV29-1, with D unresolved. The germline V gene has CDR1 SQVTM and CDR2 ANQGSEA. V was pared by 6 bases and J by 8 bases, with 10 bases between. The CDR3 spans 10 residues.

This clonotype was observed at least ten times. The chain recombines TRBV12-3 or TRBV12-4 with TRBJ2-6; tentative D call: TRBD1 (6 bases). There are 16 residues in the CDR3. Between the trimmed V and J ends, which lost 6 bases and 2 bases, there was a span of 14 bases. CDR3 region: CASRPNSGAGANVLTF. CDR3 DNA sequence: TGTGCCAGCAGACCCAACTCAGGGGCTGGGGCCAACGTCCTGACTTTC.

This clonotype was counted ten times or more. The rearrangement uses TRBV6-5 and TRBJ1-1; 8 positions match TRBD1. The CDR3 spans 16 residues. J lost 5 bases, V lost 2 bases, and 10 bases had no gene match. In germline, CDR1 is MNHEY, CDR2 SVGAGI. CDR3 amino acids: CASSYTSTGGGTEAFF. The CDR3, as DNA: TGTGCCAGCAGTTACACCAGCACAGGGGGTGGGACTGAAGCTTTCTTT.

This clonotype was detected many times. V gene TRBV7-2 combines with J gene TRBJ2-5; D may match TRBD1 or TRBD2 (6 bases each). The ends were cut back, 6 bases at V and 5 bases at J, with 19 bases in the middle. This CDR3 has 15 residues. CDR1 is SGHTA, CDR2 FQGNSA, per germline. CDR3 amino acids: CASRLRPFGGETQYF. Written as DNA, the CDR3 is TGTGCCAGCAGACTGAGACCCTTCGGGGGCGAGACCCAGTACTTC. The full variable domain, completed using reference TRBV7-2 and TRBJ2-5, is GAGVSQSPSNKVTEKGKDVELRCDPISGHTALYWYRQSLGQGLEFLIYFQGNSAPDKSGLPSDRFSAERTGGSVSTLTIQRTQQEDSAVYLCASRLRPFGGETQYFGPGTRLLVL.

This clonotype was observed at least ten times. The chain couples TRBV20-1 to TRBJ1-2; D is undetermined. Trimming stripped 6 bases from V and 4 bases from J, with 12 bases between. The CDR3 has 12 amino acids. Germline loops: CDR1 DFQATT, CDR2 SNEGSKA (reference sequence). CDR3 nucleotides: TGCAGTGCCCCGGATACGGCCTATGGCTACACCTTC. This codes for CSAPDTAYGYTF.

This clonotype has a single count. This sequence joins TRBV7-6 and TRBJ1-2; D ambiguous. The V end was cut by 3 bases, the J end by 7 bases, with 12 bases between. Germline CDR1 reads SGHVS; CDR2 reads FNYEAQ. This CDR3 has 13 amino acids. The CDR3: CASSFRGFGGYTF. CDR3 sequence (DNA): TGTGCCAGCAGCTTTCGCGGGTTCGGTGGCTACACCTTC. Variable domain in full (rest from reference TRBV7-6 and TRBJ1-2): GAGVSQSPRYKVTKRGQDVALRCDPISGHVSLYWYRQALGQGPEFLTYFNYEAQQDKSGLPNDRFSAERPEGSISTLTIQRTEQRDSAMYRCASSFRGFGGYTFGSGTRLTVV.